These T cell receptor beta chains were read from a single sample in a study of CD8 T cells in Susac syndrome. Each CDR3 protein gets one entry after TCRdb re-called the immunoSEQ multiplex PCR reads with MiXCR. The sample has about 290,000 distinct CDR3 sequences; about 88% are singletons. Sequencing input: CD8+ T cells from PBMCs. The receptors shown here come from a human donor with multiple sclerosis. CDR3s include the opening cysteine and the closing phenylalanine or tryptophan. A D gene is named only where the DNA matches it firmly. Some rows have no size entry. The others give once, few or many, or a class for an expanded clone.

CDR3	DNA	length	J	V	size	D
CASSLVIGGKETQYF	TGTGCCAGCAGTTTGGTTATCGGGGGAAAAGAGACCCAGTACTTC	15	TRBJ2-5	TRBV27	.	.
CASSVGGITDTQYF	TGTGCCAGCAGCGTGGGGGGTATCACAGATACGCAGTATTTT	14	TRBJ2-3	TRBV9	.	.
CASSVSGRAGETQYF	TGTGCCAGCAGCGTATCCGGTAGAGCTGGGGAGACCCAGTACTTC	15	TRBJ2-5	TRBV9	.	.
CASAAGQGNQPQHF	TGTGCCAGCGCCGCGGGACAGGGCAATCAGCCCCAGCATTTT	14	TRBJ1-5	TRBV27	.	TRBD1
CASSPSGARTGGGQFF	TGTGCCAGCAGTCCTAGTGGGGCTAGGACCGGAGGTGGGCAGTTCTTC	16	TRBJ2-1	TRBV12-3/TRBV12-4	.	.
CASSQGVVASGGSSIGNEQFF	TGTGCCAGCAGCCAAGGTGTGGTCGCTAGCGGGGGCTCCTCTATCGGGAATGAGCAGTTCTTC	21	TRBJ2-1	TRBV4-2	.	TRBD2
CSVDSSSYNEQFF	TGCAGCGTTGATTCCAGCTCCTACAATGAGCAGTTCTTC	13	TRBJ2-1	TRBV29-1	few	.
CASSSLAGQNTGELFF	TGTGCCAGCAGCTCCCTTGCCGGACAGAACACCGGGGAGCTGTTTTTT	16	TRBJ2-2	TRBV11-3	.	.
CASSQPGETQYF	TGTGCCAGCAGCCAACCTGGAGAGACCCAGTACTTC	12	TRBJ2-5	TRBV3-1	few	.
CSARQGDTEAFF	TGCAGTGCTAGACAGGGGGACACTGAAGCTTTCTTT	12	TRBJ1-1	TRBV20-1	.	TRBD1
CASSPLAGGSGYEQFF	TGTGCCAGCAGCCCTCTAGCGGGAGGTTCGGGCTATGAGCAGTTCTTC	16	TRBJ2-1	TRBV9	.	TRBD2
CASRAGAALHF	TGTGCCAGCAGGGCAGGGGCGGCCCTCCACTTT	11	TRBJ1-6	TRBV6-5	few	.
CASSLWGMETQYF	TGTGCCAGCAGTTTGTGGGGGATGGAGACCCAGTACTTC	13	TRBJ2-5	TRBV12-3/TRBV12-4	.	.
CATSAYTQYF	TGTGCCACTAGCGCCTATACGCAGTATTTT	10	TRBJ2-3	TRBV5-6	.	.
CASSPTSGALRDTQYF	TGTGCCAGCAGCCCGACTAGCGGAGCCCTGAGAGATACGCAGTATTTT	16	TRBJ2-3	TRBV7-9	.	TRBD2
CSDRGRHSPLHF	TGCAGTGACCGAGGGCGGCATTCACCCCTCCACTTT	12	TRBJ1-6	TRBV20-1	.	.
CASKGTRDRELF	TGTGCCAGCAAAGGGACACGGGACAGGGAACTCTTC	12	TRBJ2-1	TRBV2	few	TRBD1
CASSGSYGNTIYF	TGTGCCAGCAGCGGGTCCTACGGAAACACCATATATTTT	13	TRBJ1-3	TRBV9	.	.
CATSGGTEEQETQYF	TGTGCCACCAGTGGAGGGACCGAGGAGCAAGAGACCCAGTACTTC	15	TRBJ2-5	TRBV24-1	.	.
CASSSGRAGYEQYF	TGTGCCAGCAGTAGCGGGAGGGCCGGTTACGAGCAGTACTTC	14	TRBJ2-7	TRBV27	once	TRBD2
CASRGQGLETQYF	TGTGCCAGCAGGGGACAGGGACTAGAGACCCAGTACTTC	13	TRBJ2-5	TRBV6-1	.	TRBD1